This T cell receptor beta chain was captured by sequencing in a study of CD8+ T cells in alopecia areata. Once RNA had been extracted, it was reverse transcribed into cDNA to act as the sequencing template. Profiled with immunoSEQ multiplex PCR; TCRdb holds only in-frame clones, not every one. The sample has roughly 100,000 clones, just under 60% seen once. Trimming took off 5 bases at V and 3 bases at J, with 11 bases between the two ends. The CDR3 covers 13 residues. Germline V gene data show CDR1 as SEHNR and CDR2 as FQNEAQ (reference sequence). Sample treatment: oral pan-JAK inhibitor, 5-10 mg twice daily.

Sample: CD8+ T cells sorted from blood, taken between weeks 55 and 65, from a patient treated with tofacitinib. The chain employs TRBV7-9 and TRBJ2-7; no definite D call. This receptor was obtained from a human donor with alopecia areata. The CDR3 nucleotides are TGTGCCAGCAGCGTCACAGAAGTCTACGAGCAGTACTTC. As protein: CASSVTEVYEQYF.